One and the same sample provided the 32 T cell receptor beta chains below, sequenced in a study of T cell responses to AZD1222 COVID-19 vaccine. Sequencing used immunoSEQ multiplex PCR; TCRdb keeps in-frame clones, though not all of them. The table shows approximately 150,000 clones, with approximately 88% occurring only once. Source: peripheral blood, taken on day 0 of MenACWY control vaccination. Receptors were obtained from an adult in good health.

This rearrangement joins TRBV28 to TRBJ2-1; D is possibly TRBD1 or TRBD2 (5 bases each). The CDR3 consists of 16 residues. CDR1 is MDHEN and CDR2 is SYDVKM in the germline V gene. Trimming removed 3 bases at V and 7 bases at J, with 19 bases between. The CDR3 region has the DNA TGTGCCAGCAGTTTCGCTGACCGACGGGGACGGAATGAGCAGTTCTTC. This encodes CASSFADRRGRNEQFF.

The count of this clone is one. The rearrangement uses TRBV3-1 (or the pseudogene TRBV3-2) and TRBJ2-1; 10 bases fit TRBD2. From germline, CDR1 is LGHDT and CDR2 YNNKEL (reference sequence). V lost 0 bases to trimming and J lost 8 bases; unmatched junction nucleotides: 10. The CDR3 runs 17 residues. The CDR3 sequence: CASSQDSWSGRAYEQFF. In nucleotides, the CDR3 is TGTGCCAGCAGCCAAGATTCCTGGAGCGGGAGGGCCTATGAGCAGTTCTTC.

The chain joins TRBV5-1 to TRBJ1-1, with D uncertain. V shed 5 bases and J shed 3 bases, with 17 bases lying between them. CDR1 is SGHRS, CDR2 YFSETQ, per germline. There are 15 residues in the CDR3. This chain's CDR3 is CASSDTRGGYTEAFF. DNA of the CDR3: TGCGCCAGCAGTGATACGCGGGGAGGATACACTGAAGCTTTCTTT.

This sequence joins TRBV7-2 and TRBJ2-7; 8 bases are shared with TRBD2. CDR1 is SGHTA and CDR2 is FQGNSA in the germline V gene. Trimming removed 2 bases from V and 3 bases from J; junction bases left unmatched: 6. The CDR3 totals 15 residues. The CDR3 loop is CASSLYGAGDYEQYF. CDR3 DNA: TGTGCCAGCAGCTTATATGGAGCGGGGGACTACGAGCAGTACTTC.

This sequence joins TRBV12-3 or TRBV12-4 and TRBJ1-1; possibly TRBD1 for D (5 bases). V lost 6 bases and J lost 4, with 12 bases in between. The CDR3 consists of 13 residues. The CDR3 sequence: CASSPHGGTEAFF. The CDR3 nucleotides read TGTGCCAGCAGCCCCCACGGGGGCACTGAAGCTTTCTTT.

The chain links TRBV9 to TRBJ2-5; 8 bases fit TRBD2. CDR3 length equals 14 residues. Trimming at V came to 4 bases and at J to 2 bases, leaving 4 bases not matched to a gene. From germline, CDR1 is SGDLS and CDR2 YYNGEE. CDR3 loop: CASSQTSGQETQYF. CDR3 sequence (DNA): TGTGCCAGCAGCCAAACTAGCGGACAAGAGACCCAGTACTTC.

V and J are TRBV19 and TRBJ2-1; D remains unclear. Germline lookup yields CDR1 LNHDA and CDR2 SQIVND (reference sequence). The CDR3 has 15 residues. The V end lost 3 bases, the J end lost 1 base, and 10 bases lay between the germline ends. The CDR3 DNA follows: TGTGCCAGTAGTATCGCAGGCAGTTCCTACAATGAGCAGTTCTTC. Its translation is CASSIAGSSYNEQFF. The full variable domain, rest sourced from reference TRBV19 and TRBJ2-1, is DGGITQSPKYLFRKEGQNVTLSCEQNLNHDAMYWYRQDPGQGLRLIYYSQIVNDFQKGDIAEGYSVSREKKESFPLTVTSAQKNPTAFYLCASSIAGSSYNEQFFGPGTRLTVL.

V and J are TRBV2 and TRBJ1-1, with D uncertain. Germline values: CDR1 SNHLY, CDR2 FYNNEI. V lost 8 bases and J 1 base, leaving 11 bases between the germline ends. The CDR3 extends over 13 amino acids. CDR3 nucleotides: TGTGCCAGCTGCTCGGACGCGAACACTGAAGCTTTCTTT. Translation gives CASCSDANTEAFF. The entire variable domain, with the rest obtained from reference TRBV2 and TRBJ1-1, is as follows: EPEVTQTPSHQVTQMGQEVILRCVPISNHLYFYWYRQILGQKVEFLVSFYNNEISEKSEIFDDQFSVERPDGSNFTLKIRSTKLEDSAMYFCASCSDANTEAFFGQGTRLTVV.

This clone was detected only once. V gene TRBV19 combines with J gene TRBJ1-5, with D possibly matching TRBD1 (6 bases). Looked up from germline, CDR1 is LNHDA and CDR2 is SQIVND (reference sequence). V dropped 0 bases and J dropped 1 base, with 7 bases sitting between them. The CDR3 sequence is 15 residues long. CDR3 coding DNA: TGTGCCAGTAGTATAGATCAGGGGAGCAATCAGCCCCAGCATTTT. Encoded protein: CASSIDQGSNQPQHF. Full variable domain (remainder filled in from reference TRBV19 and TRBJ1-5): DGGITQSPKYLFRKEGQNVTLSCEQNLNHDAMYWYRQDPGQGLRLIYYSQIVNDFQKGDIAEGYSVSREKKESFPLTVTSAQKNPTAFYLCASSIDQGSNQPQHFGDGTRLSIL.

The chain couples TRBV18 to TRBJ2-5; D gene unclear. This CDR3 contains 13 residues. Looked up from germline, CDR1 is KGHSH and CDR2 is LQKENI. Trimming shortened V by 1 base and J by 1 base, and 4 bases separated the two germline ends. This CDR3 is CASSPRPQETQYF. CDR3 DNA sequence: TGTGCCAGCTCACCACGGCCCCAAGAGACCCAGTACTTC.

The table lists this clone with a count of one. The J gene is TRBJ2-3, the V gene TRBV19; unclear D gene. Germline V gene data show CDR1 as LNHDA and CDR2 as SQIVND (reference sequence). The CDR3 is made up of 15 amino acids. The germline V and J ends were trimmed by 3 bases and 2 bases, with 12 bases remaining between them. The CDR3 spells CASSMWDGDTDTQYF. CDR3 nucleotide sequence: TGTGCCAGTAGTATGTGGGATGGGGACACAGATACGCAGTATTTT.

This clone has ten or more counts. This sequence joins TRBV6-4 and TRBJ2-3; 11 bases are shared with TRBD1. The CDR3 contains 16 residues. Germline trimming cut 3 bases from V and 4 bases from J; bases unmatched to any gene: 6. Germline CDR1 is MRHNA and CDR2 is SNTAGT. CDR3: CASSEAPGQGADTQYF. The CDR3 region has the DNA TGTGCCAGCAGTGAAGCACCGGGACAGGGGGCAGATACGCAGTATTTT.

The V gene is TRBV7-9, the J gene TRBJ2-7; unclear D gene. Deletions cut 2 bases from V and 7 bases from J, with 18 bases between. CDR1 SEHNR and CDR2 FQNEAQ come from the germline V gene (reference sequence). The CDR3 is 15 residues long. The CDR3 spells CASSLLAGLPEEQYF. CDR3 DNA: TGTGCCAGCAGCTTATTAGCTGGGCTACCCGAAGAGCAGTACTTC.

This sequence joins TRBV5-1 and TRBJ1-2; D uncertain. The CDR3 runs 13 residues. CDR1 is SGHRS, CDR2 YFSETQ, per germline. The germline V and J ends were trimmed by 0 bases and 8 bases, with 11 bases remaining between them. CDR3 nucleotide sequence: TGCGCCAGCAGCTTGGTCCAGGAGGGCGGCTACACCTTC. It encodes CASSLVQEGGYTF.

This clone was detected only a few times. This CDR3 is also generated by other DNA sequences in the sample. This chain connects TRBV11-3 to TRBJ2-1; unclear D gene. The CDR3 contains 11 residues. The ends were cut back, 3 bases at V and 7 bases at J, with 4 bases in the middle. Germline values: CDR1 SGHNT, CDR2 YENEEA. The chain's CDR3 is CASSFHNEQFF. The CDR3, as DNA: TGTGCCAGCAGCTTTCATAATGAGCAGTTCTTC.

The chain employs TRBV5-8 and TRBJ1-1; 7 bases match TRBD1. Germline V CDR1 and CDR2: SGHTS, YDEGEE. CDR3 length equals 14 residues. The J segment lost 5 bases and the V segment lost 2 bases, leaving 6 bases of the junction unmatched. The CDR3 spells CASSFSRGRTEAFF. The DNA of the CDR3 is TGTGCCAGCAGCTTCTCCAGGGGGAGGACTGAAGCTTTCTTT.

The genes are TRBV7-3 and TRBJ2-2, with TRBD2 identical over 9 bases. The CDR3 runs to 15 residues. The trim removed 5 bases at V and 4 bases at J, leaving 5 bases unmatched. Germline CDR1 and CDR2: SGHTA and FQGTGA. CDR3 region: CASSTRGGATGELFF. In nucleotides, the CDR3 is TGTGCCAGCAGCACCCGCGGGGGGGCCACCGGGGAGCTGTTTTTT. The whole variable domain, remainder taken from reference TRBV7-3 and TRBJ2-2, is GAGVSQTPSNKVTEKGKYVELRCDPISGHTALYWYRQSLGQGPEFLIYFQGTGAADDSGLPNDRFFAVRPEGSVSTLKIQRTERGDSAVYLCASSTRGGATGELFFGEGSRLTVL.

The chain uses TRBV19 and TRBJ2-7; 8 bases are shared with TRBD2. V was clipped by 5 bases and J by 4 bases; unmatched bases: 10. The CDR3 sequence is 15 residues long. CDR1 is LNHDA and CDR2 is SQIVND in the germline V gene (reference sequence). The CDR3 reads CASSPTDAGGYEQYF. The CDR3 DNA reads TGTGCCAGTAGTCCCACCGATGCGGGAGGTTACGAGCAGTACTTC.

The chain employs TRBV7-9 and TRBJ1-1, with D perhaps TRBD1 (6 bases). The germline V gene encodes CDR1 SEHNR and CDR2 FQNEAQ (reference sequence). The CDR3 runs to 15 residues. The ends were cut back, 1 base at V and 1 base at J, with 10 bases in the middle. The CDR3 DNA follows: TGTGCCAGCAGCTTAGTGGGACACCCGAACACTGAAGCTTTCTTT. It yields the protein CASSLVGHPNTEAFF.

The chain couples TRBV20-1 to TRBJ1-2, with D possibly matching TRBD1 (5 bases). Germline CDR1 reads DFQATT; CDR2 reads SNEGSKA (reference sequence). The CDR3 is made up of 12 amino acids. Between the trimmed V and J ends, which lost 3 bases and 2 bases, there was a span of 7 bases. CDR3 loop: CSASKGNYGYTF. The CDR3 bases are TGCAGTGCTAGTAAGGGGAACTATGGCTACACCTTC.

This clone turned up a few times. The V call is TRBV7-2, the J call TRBJ1-1, with TRBD1 as a possible D gene (5 bases). The ends were cut back, 3 bases at V and 1 base at J, with 9 bases in the middle. From germline, CDR1 is SGHTA and CDR2 FQGNSA. The CDR3 is 14 amino acids. This chain's CDR3 is CASSFRQRNTEAFF. The CDR3 DNA follows: TGTGCCAGCAGCTTCAGACAGAGGAACACTGAAGCTTTCTTT. Looking up the rest from reference TRBV7-2 and TRBJ1-1 gives the full variable domain: GAGVSQSPSNKVTEKGKDVELRCDPISGHTALYWYRQSLGQGLEFLIYFQGNSAPDKSGLPSDRFSAERTGGSVSTLTIQRTQQEDSAVYLCASSFRQRNTEAFFGQGTRLTVV.

The chain carries TRBV5-5 and TRBJ1-2, with D tentatively TRBD1 (6 bases). Germline V gene sequence: CDR1 SGHKS, CDR2 YYEKEE (reference sequence). The CDR3 runs to 13 residues. Trimming shortened V by 2 bases and J by 4 bases, and 9 bases separated the two germline ends. As DNA, the CDR3 is TGTGCCAGCAGCTTATCAGGGGTCTATGGCTACACCTTC. It codes for CASSLSGVYGYTF.

The V call is TRBV19, the J call TRBJ1-5; D call uncertain. This CDR3 is 15 amino acids long. Trimming cost V 1 base and J 4 bases, with 11 bases left between them. The germline V gene encodes CDR1 LNHDA and CDR2 SQIVND (reference sequence). The CDR3 bases are TGTGCCAGTAGTATAGGTCAAGTGGGAAATCAGCCCCAGCATTTT. The encoded protein is CASSIGQVGNQPQHF. Supplemented by reference TRBV19 and TRBJ1-5, the full variable domain reads DGGITQSPKYLFRKEGQNVTLSCEQNLNHDAMYWYRQDPGQGLRLIYYSQIVNDFQKGDIAEGYSVSREKKESFPLTVTSAQKNPTAFYLCASSIGQVGNQPQHFGDGTRLSIL.

The V gene is TRBV19, the J gene TRBJ2-5; TRBD1 matches at 10 bases. V dropped 6 bases and J dropped 2; count of bases not matched to a gene: 6. Germline V gene lookup returns CDR1 LNHDA and CDR2 SQIVND (reference sequence). The CDR3 is 15 residues long. CDR3 nucleotides: TGTGCCAGTAGGATTCGGACAGGGGGGCAAGAGACCCAGTACTTC. Protein: CASRIRTGGQETQYF.

The chain employs TRBV28 and TRBJ1-4; 7 bases map to TRBD1. This CDR3 has 16 residues. V trimming: 6 bases; J trimming: 8 bases; junction bases outside the gene matches: 15. Per germline, CDR1 MDHEN and CDR2 SYDVKM. CDR3 coding DNA: TGTGCCAGCAGCCCCATCGTACAGGGGAGTGTAGAAAAACTGTTTTTT. The encoded protein is CASSPIVQGSVEKLFF.

The gene calls are TRBV7-9 and TRBJ1-2; TRBD1 might be the D (5 bases). Trimming removed 7 bases at V and 8 bases at J, with 14 bases between. Germline V gene lookup returns CDR1 SEHNR and CDR2 FQNEAQ (reference sequence). The CDR3 sequence is 12 residues long. The DNA of the CDR3 is TGTGCCAGCAACATACCCGGGGGGGGCTACACCTTC. It specifies CASNIPGGGYTF.

This clone was seen a handful of times. This sequence joins TRBV7-9 and TRBJ1-2, with D possibly being TRBD1 (5 bases). Trimming shortened V by 4 bases and J by 4 bases, and 13 bases separated the two germline ends. Germline CDR1 and CDR2: SEHNR and FQNEAQ (reference sequence). The CDR3 contains 14 residues. The CDR3 DNA is TGTGCCAGCAGCTATCCGGGGCCTTTCTATGGCTACACCTTC. It yields the protein CASSYPGPFYGYTF.

This rearrangement joins TRBV19 to TRBJ2-2; D remains ambiguous. V gave up 3 bases and J gave up 2 bases, with 10 bases separating them. CDR3 length equals 15 residues. Germline V gives CDR1 LNHDA, CDR2 SQIVND (reference sequence). Written as DNA, the CDR3 is TGTGCCAGTAGTATTCTAGTCATAAACACCGGGGAGCTGTTTTTT. Its translation: CASSILVINTGELFF.

The CDR3 DNA reads as TGTGCCTGGAACACCGGGACAGGCAATCAGCCCCAGCATTTT. Residues: CAWNTGTGNQPQHF. The V call is TRBV30, the J call TRBJ1-5; 7 bases agree with TRBD1. CDR1 is GTSNPN and CDR2 is SVGIG in the germline V gene (reference sequence). V lost 4 bases, J lost 2 bases, and 5 bases stayed unmatched. CDR3 size: 14 residues. Filled out from reference TRBV30 and TRBJ1-5, the complete variable domain reads SQTIHQWPATLVQPVGSPLSLECTVEGTSNPNLYWYRQAAGRGLQLLFYSVGIGQISSEVPQNLSASRPQDRQFILSSKKLLLSDSGFYLCAWNTGTGNQPQHFGDGTRLSIL.

The chain is built from TRBV5-4 and TRBJ1-2, with a possible D match to TRBD1 (5 bases). V lost 1 base to trimming and J lost 4 bases, with 11 bases between them. CDR1 and CDR2 (germline): SGHNT, YYREEE (reference sequence). The CDR3 covers 14 residues. The CDR3 sequence: CASSLNQGSYGYTF. As DNA, the CDR3 is TGTGCCAGCAGCTTGAACCAGGGATCCTATGGCTACACCTTC.

The chain combines TRBV10-3 with TRBJ1-5; D perhaps matches TRBD1 (6 bases). Trimming stripped 3 bases from V and 6 bases from J, with 12 bases between. This CDR3 region has 14 residues. Looked up from germline, CDR1 is ENHRY and CDR2 is SYGVKD. The CDR3 DNA sequence: TGTGCCATCAGTGATAACAGGGTCGGTCAGCCCCAGCATTTT. Protein sequence: CAISDNRVGQPQHF.

This chain links TRBV25-1 with TRBJ1-1; maybe TRBD1 (5 bases). CDR1 MGHDK and CDR2 SYGVNS come from the germline V gene. The CDR3 runs 13 residues. V dropped 4 bases and J dropped 3 bases, with 9 bases sitting between them. For the CDR3, the DNA is TGTGCCAGCAGTGGCAGGGTGCACACTGAAGCTTTCTTT. This encodes CASSGRVHTEAFF.